The clone carrying this T cell receptor beta chain was counted once. Its target is unknown. As to time point: recipient sample about 28 days before transplant, after cytoreduction. The germline gives CDR1 SGHNT, CDR2 YYREEE (reference sequence). The CDR3 loop spans 18 amino acids. The ends lost 0 bases at V and 6 bases at J; junction bases unmatched: 12. TCRdb keeps only in-frame clones here, not all; method: immunoSEQ multiplex PCR. The profile shows about 10,000 clones, less than 90% of them singletons. The sample originates from a study of T cell clonotyping in hematopoietic cell transplantation. Regarding the study as a whole: No sorting was done, leaving CD4 and CD8 contributions mixed.

This chain connects TRBV5-4 to TRBJ1-1; 12 nucleotides match TRBD1. This clonotype was obtained from a woman aged 55-69 years with acute myeloid leukemia. Some clones in this sample may be carry-over from other donors' samples. Sequencing was performed on peripheral blood mononuclear cells, taken before stem cell transplant. CDR3 coding DNA: TGTGCCAGCAGCTTGGCATCCGGGACAGGGGGCGCGAGCGCTGAAGCTTTCTTT. Translation: CASSLASGTGGASAEAFF.